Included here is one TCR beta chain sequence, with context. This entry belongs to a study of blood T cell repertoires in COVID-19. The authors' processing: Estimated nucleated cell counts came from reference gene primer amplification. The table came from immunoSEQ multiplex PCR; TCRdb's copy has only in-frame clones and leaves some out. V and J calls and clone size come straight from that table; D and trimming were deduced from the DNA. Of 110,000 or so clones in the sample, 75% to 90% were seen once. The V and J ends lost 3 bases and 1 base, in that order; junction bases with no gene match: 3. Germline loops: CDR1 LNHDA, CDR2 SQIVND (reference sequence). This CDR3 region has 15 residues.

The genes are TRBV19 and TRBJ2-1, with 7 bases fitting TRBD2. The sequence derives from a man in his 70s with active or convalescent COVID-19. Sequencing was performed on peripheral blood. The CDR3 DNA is TGTGCCAGTAGTATGGTACTAGCGTCCTACAATGAGCAGTTCTTC. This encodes CASSMVLASYNEQFF.